This T cell receptor beta chain was found in a study of blood T cells in healthy people across ages. The use of a sample-barcoded 5' primer and a J-beta primer mix characterized a second PCR of about 6 to 11 cycles. One entry per CDR3 protein, called by TCRdb with MiXCR from the 5' RACE reads. Of roughly 1,100,000 distinct CDR3 sequences listed, around 25% are singletons. Trimming shortened V by 0 bases and J by 5 bases, and 10 bases separated the two germline ends. CDR1 LGHNA and CDR2 YNFKEQ come from the germline V gene. The CDR3 extends over 14 amino acids. The data also belong to a second study, concerning T cells of mothers and their children.

This chain links TRBV4-2 with TRBJ2-5; no clear D gene. Sequences were obtained from blood. The source is a girl aged 2 to 10 in good health. CDR3 protein: CASSQDGEQETQYF. The CDR3 bases are TGTGCCAGCAGCCAAGATGGCGAGCAGGAGACCCAGTACTTC.